This is a list of T cell receptor beta chains from one sample in a study of neoadjuvant nivolumab and ipilimumab in lung cancer. The repertoire was sequenced with immunoSEQ multiplex PCR; TCRdb's copy has only in-frame clones and lacks some. The table shows approximately 23,000 clones, with roughly 84% occurring only once. This specimen was peripheral blood, taken before neoadjuvant nivolumab, alone or with ipilimumab. The receptors shown here come from an adult with non-small cell lung cancer. Each CDR3 is given with its conserved first and last residue. The D gene is left open where the match is weak. Where a row states a size, it is once, few, many or the class of an expanded clone; other rows omit it.

D gene: -; CDR3 length: 13; clone size: -; V gene: TRBV9; J gene: TRBJ2-1; CDR3 DNA: TGTGCCAGCAGCCCCGTAGGGGCCCGGTTTCTGTTCTTC; CDR3 protein: CASSPVGARFLFF
D gene: -; CDR3 length: 13; clone size: -; V gene: TRBV5-1; J gene: TRBJ1-2; CDR3 DNA: TGCGCCAGCAGCTTGGAAGGGGTGAGCGGCTACACCTTC; CDR3 protein: CASSLEGVSGYTF
D gene: -; CDR3 length: 15; clone size: -; V gene: TRBV28; J gene: TRBJ2-3; CDR3 DNA: TGTGCCAGCTCCCGACTAGTCTCGGGCACAGATACGCAGTATTTT; CDR3 protein: CASSRLVSGTDTQYF
D gene: -; CDR3 length: 13; clone size: -; V gene: TRBV11-3; J gene: TRBJ2-7; CDR3 DNA: TGTGCCAGCAGCTTAGAGGGCGGCTACGAGCAGTACTTC; CDR3 protein: CASSLEGGYEQYF
D gene: -; CDR3 length: 15; clone size: once; V gene: TRBV6-5; J gene: TRBJ1-1; CDR3 DNA: TGTGCCAGCAGTTACTCGGGCAACGCGAACACTGAAGCTTTCTTT; CDR3 protein: CASSYSGNANTEAFF
D gene: -; CDR3 length: 15; clone size: few; V gene: TRBV7-8; J gene: TRBJ1-1; CDR3 DNA: TGTGCCAGCAATCCCATGAAGGGGGGCTTCACTGAAGCTTTCTTT; CDR3 protein: CASNPMKGGFTEAFF
D gene: -; CDR3 length: 14; clone size: -; V gene: TRBV11-2; J gene: TRBJ2-7; CDR3 DNA: TGTGCCAGCAGCCCGACGGTGGGAGTTAACGAGCAGTACTTC; CDR3 protein: CASSPTVGVNEQYF
D gene: -; CDR3 length: 14; clone size: once; V gene: TRBV5-1; J gene: TRBJ2-4; CDR3 DNA: TGCGCCAGCAGTCTACAGGGGAGGTCAAACATTCAGTACTTC; CDR3 protein: CASSLQGRSNIQYF
D gene: -; CDR3 length: 14; clone size: -; V gene: TRBV28; J gene: TRBJ1-2; CDR3 DNA: TGTGCCACCGGGGGTGGGGGAGGAAGATATGGCTACACCTTC; CDR3 protein: CATGGGGGRYGYTF
D gene: -; CDR3 length: 17; clone size: -; V gene: TRBV5-1; J gene: TRBJ1-2; CDR3 DNA: TGCGCCAGCAGCCCTCACGGAGCCAGCACCCTTAACTATGGCTACACCTTC; CDR3 protein: CASSPHGASTLNYGYTF
D gene: -; CDR3 length: 14; clone size: -; V gene: TRBV2; J gene: TRBJ1-1; CDR3 DNA: TGTGCCAGCAGCCTACAGGGTACGAGCACTGAAGCTTTCTTT; CDR3 protein: CASSLQGTSTEAFF
D gene: -; CDR3 length: 15; clone size: -; V gene: TRBV7-7; J gene: TRBJ2-1; CDR3 DNA: TGTGCTAGCAGTGCCACCTCGGATGAGGGAGGTGAGCAGTTCTTC; CDR3 protein: CASSATSDEGGEQFF
D gene: -; CDR3 length: 14; clone size: -; V gene: TRBV15; J gene: TRBJ2-7; CDR3 DNA: TGTGCCACCAGCAGAGGACCGACTGACAGCAAGGGGATCTTC; CDR3 protein: CATSRGPTDSKGIF
D gene: TRBD2; CDR3 length: 16; clone size: -; V gene: TRBV7-2; J gene: TRBJ2-7; CDR3 DNA: TGTGCCAGCAGCTTAGCGTTGGGCGGGGGCTCCTACGAGCAGTACTTC; CDR3 protein: CASSLALGGGSYEQYF
D gene: -; CDR3 length: 13; clone size: -; V gene: TRBV27; J gene: TRBJ2-3; CDR3 DNA: TGTGCCAGCAGTACCCATTACACAGATACGCAGTATTTT; CDR3 protein: CASSTHYTDTQYF
D gene: -; CDR3 length: 14; clone size: -; V gene: TRBV5-5; J gene: TRBJ2-3; CDR3 DNA: TGTGCCAGCAGCTTGGACCGACAGCAGGGTACGCAGTATTTT; CDR3 protein: CASSLDRQQGTQYF
D gene: TRBD1; CDR3 length: 12; clone size: -; V gene: TRBV27; J gene: TRBJ2-5; CDR3 DNA: TGTGCCAGCAGTTTCAGGGGGGAGACCCAGTACTTC; CDR3 protein: CASSFRGETQYF
D gene: TRBD1; CDR3 length: 13; clone size: -; V gene: TRBV7-9; J gene: TRBJ1-2; CDR3 DNA: TGTGCCAGCAGTCAGAATCCGGGACAGTCCCCAGCCTTC; CDR3 protein: CASSQNPGQSPAF
D gene: TRBD2; CDR3 length: 16; clone size: -; V gene: TRBV7-9; J gene: TRBJ2-2; CDR3 DNA: TGTGCCAGCAGCCTATTAGCGGGAGAGGTCACCGGGGAGCTGTTTTTT; CDR3 protein: CASSLLAGEVTGELFF
D gene: -; CDR3 length: 13; clone size: -; V gene: TRBV19; J gene: TRBJ1-1; CDR3 DNA: TGTGCCAGTAATCCTAGGGTGAACACTGAAGCTTTCTTT; CDR3 protein: CASNPRVNTEAFF
D gene: -; CDR3 length: 14; clone size: once; V gene: TRBV9; J gene: TRBJ2-3; CDR3 DNA: TGTGCCAGCAGCGTAGTAGAAACTGCAGATACGCAGTATTTT; CDR3 protein: CASSVVETADTQYF
D gene: -; CDR3 length: 13; clone size: -; V gene: TRBV18; J gene: TRBJ2-1; CDR3 DNA: TGTGCCAGCTCGGACGGTCTGTCCAATGAGCAGTTCTTC; CDR3 protein: CASSDGLSNEQFF
D gene: -; CDR3 length: 14; clone size: -; V gene: TRBV7-2; J gene: TRBJ1-2; CDR3 DNA: TGTGCCAGCAGCCCGGACGGATATAACTATGGCTACACCTTC; CDR3 protein: CASSPDGYNYGYTF
D gene: TRBD1; CDR3 length: 14; clone size: -; V gene: TRBV19; J gene: TRBJ1-2; CDR3 DNA: TGTGCCAGTAGTGTGGGACAGGACCACTATGGCTACACCTTC; CDR3 protein: CASSVGQDHYGYTF
D gene: -; CDR3 length: 11; clone size: once; V gene: TRBV7-9; J gene: TRBJ2-5; CDR3 DNA: TGTGCCAGCAGCTGGGAGGAGACCCAGTACTTC; CDR3 protein: CASSWEETQYF
D gene: -; CDR3 length: 13; clone size: once; V gene: TRBV2; J gene: TRBJ2-1; CDR3 DNA: TGTGCCAGCAGATCACCCCCACGGACTGAGCAGTTCTTC; CDR3 protein: CASRSPPRTEQFF
D gene: -; CDR3 length: 15; clone size: -; V gene: TRBV7-9; J gene: TRBJ1-1; CDR3 DNA: TGTGCCAGTCCTAACCCCGGACCGGGGAACACTGAAGCTTTCTTT; CDR3 protein: CASPNPGPGNTEAFF
D gene: TRBD1; CDR3 length: 15; clone size: -; V gene: TRBV18; J gene: TRBJ2-3; CDR3 DNA: TGTGCCAGCTCACCCTCGGGGCAGGGGGCGAATACGCAGTATTTT; CDR3 protein: CASSPSGQGANTQYF
D gene: -; CDR3 length: 13; clone size: -; V gene: TRBV30; J gene: TRBJ2-7; CDR3 DNA: TGTGCCTGGAGTGTAACTGACTCCTACGAGCAGTACTTC; CDR3 protein: CAWSVTDSYEQYF
D gene: -; CDR3 length: 14; clone size: -; V gene: TRBV5-1; J gene: TRBJ2-5; CDR3 DNA: TGCGCCAGCAGCTTAGTCTCGATGCAAGAGACCCAGTACTTC; CDR3 protein: CASSLVSMQETQYF
D gene: -; CDR3 length: 14; clone size: -; V gene: TRBV5-5; J gene: TRBJ1-1; CDR3 DNA: TGTGCCAGCAGCTTCCCCCCGGGGTTGACTGAAGCTTTCTTT; CDR3 protein: CASSFPPGLTEAFF
D gene: TRBD1; CDR3 length: 13; clone size: -; V gene: TRBV7-2; J gene: TRBJ1-1; CDR3 DNA: TGTGCCAGCAGCCAACAGGGGGGCACTGAAGCTTTCTTT; CDR3 protein: CASSQQGGTEAFF
D gene: TRBD2; CDR3 length: 16; clone size: once; V gene: TRBV16; J gene: TRBJ2-7; CDR3 DNA: TGTGCCAGCAGCCACTTTCGGAGCGGGGCCCCCTACGAGCAGTACTTC; CDR3 protein: CASSHFRSGAPYEQYF
D gene: -; CDR3 length: 14; clone size: -; V gene: TRBV21-1; J gene: TRBJ2-5; CDR3 DNA: TGTGCCAGCAGCAAAGGGGGCGGGCAAGAGACCCAGTACTTC; CDR3 protein: CASSKGGGQETQYF
D gene: -; CDR3 length: 14; clone size: once; V gene: TRBV11-1; J gene: TRBJ1-2; CDR3 DNA: TGTGCCAGCAGCTTGAAGGACACCAACTATGGCTACACCTTC; CDR3 protein: CASSLKDTNYGYTF
D gene: TRBD2; CDR3 length: 13; clone size: once; V gene: TRBV29-1; J gene: TRBJ2-1; CDR3 DNA: TGCAGCGGTTCGACTAGCGGGGGAAATGAGCAGTTCTTC; CDR3 protein: CSGSTSGGNEQFF
D gene: TRBD1; CDR3 length: 16; clone size: -; V gene: TRBV9; J gene: TRBJ2-7; CDR3 DNA: TGTGCCAGCAGCGTAGTCTCCGGGACAGAGATCAGCGAGCAGTACTTC; CDR3 protein: CASSVVSGTEISEQYF
D gene: TRBD1; CDR3 length: 14; clone size: -; V gene: TRBV2; J gene: TRBJ2-2; CDR3 DNA: TGTGCCAGCAGTGAACAGGGGGCCGCCGGGGAGCTGTTTTTT; CDR3 protein: CASSEQGAAGELFF
D gene: -; CDR3 length: 14; clone size: -; V gene: TRBV4-3; J gene: TRBJ2-5; CDR3 DNA: TGCGCCAGCAGCCCCGGCGGCAGTCAAGAGACCCAGTACTTC; CDR3 protein: CASSPGGSQETQYF
D gene: -; CDR3 length: 14; clone size: -; V gene: TRBV6-5; J gene: TRBJ1-1; CDR3 DNA: TGTGCCAGCAGTTACTCTCCAGATAACACTGAAGCTTTCTTT; CDR3 protein: CASSYSPDNTEAFF
D gene: -; CDR3 length: 15; clone size: -; V gene: TRBV9; J gene: TRBJ1-2; CDR3 DNA: TGTGCCAGCAGCGTGAGGGCGAGCCCGAACTATGGCTACACCTTC; CDR3 protein: CASSVRASPNYGYTF
D gene: -; CDR3 length: 16; clone size: -; V gene: TRBV19; J gene: TRBJ1-5; CDR3 DNA: TGTGCCAGTAGTACGGGGTCCTTTGCTAGCAATCAGCCCCAGCATTTT; CDR3 protein: CASSTGSFASNQPQHF
D gene: -; CDR3 length: 13; clone size: -; V gene: TRBV11-1; J gene: TRBJ1-1; CDR3 DNA: TGTGCCAGCAGCTTAGAACGAGGGACTGAAGCTTTCTTT; CDR3 protein: CASSLERGTEAFF
D gene: -; CDR3 length: 15; clone size: -; V gene: TRBV6-1; J gene: TRBJ2-1; CDR3 DNA: TGTGCCAGCAGTGAAGCGACAGGATCCTACAATGAGCAGTTCTTC; CDR3 protein: CASSEATGSYNEQFF
D gene: -; CDR3 length: 14; clone size: -; V gene: TRBV7-2; J gene: TRBJ1-1; CDR3 DNA: TGTGCCAGCAGACCAGGGACACTGAACACTGAAGCTTTCTTT; CDR3 protein: CASRPGTLNTEAFF
D gene: TRBD1; CDR3 length: 13; clone size: -; V gene: TRBV30; J gene: TRBJ1-2; CDR3 DNA: TGTGCCTGGAGTAAGACAGGGGGCTATGGCTACACCTTC; CDR3 protein: CAWSKTGGYGYTF
D gene: -; CDR3 length: 15; clone size: -; V gene: TRBV7-3; J gene: TRBJ2-2; CDR3 DNA: TGTGCCAGCAGCTTTAGCGGAGGGAACACCGGGGAGCTGTTTTTT; CDR3 protein: CASSFSGGNTGELFF
D gene: -; CDR3 length: 14; clone size: -; V gene: TRBV9; J gene: TRBJ2-3; CDR3 DNA: TGTGCCAGCAGCCCGGGGCCCTTCACAGATACGCAGTATTTT; CDR3 protein: CASSPGPFTDTQYF
D gene: -; CDR3 length: 16; clone size: -; V gene: TRBV29-1; J gene: TRBJ2-7; CDR3 DNA: TGCAGCGTTGAAGCCCCCGGGGCGGGCTACGCCTACGAGCAGTACTTC; CDR3 protein: CSVEAPGAGYAYEQYF
D gene: -; CDR3 length: 13; clone size: -; V gene: TRBV29-1; J gene: TRBJ1-5; CDR3 DNA: TGCAGCGCTGGACCGGGGCCAGATCAGCCCCAGCATTTT; CDR3 protein: CSAGPGPDQPQHF
D gene: TRBD1; CDR3 length: 15; clone size: few; V gene: TRBV28; J gene: TRBJ1-2; CDR3 DNA: TGTGCCAGCAGCGAACCCGGGACAGCTAACTATGGCTACACCTTC; CDR3 protein: CASSEPGTANYGYTF
D gene: -; CDR3 length: 13; clone size: -; V gene: TRBV30; J gene: TRBJ2-1; CDR3 DNA: TGTGCCTGGAGTGTCAACATCGGGAATGAGCAGTTCTTC; CDR3 protein: CAWSVNIGNEQFF
D gene: -; CDR3 length: 13; clone size: -; V gene: TRBV27; J gene: TRBJ2-1; CDR3 DNA: TGTGCCAGCAGTTTCGACAGTTACAATGAGCAGTTCTTC; CDR3 protein: CASSFDSYNEQFF
D gene: -; CDR3 length: 14; clone size: once; V gene: TRBV5-4; J gene: TRBJ2-2; CDR3 DNA: TGTGCCAGCAGCGCGGGCTTCGGAGTCGGGGAGCTGTTTTTT; CDR3 protein: CASSAGFGVGELFF
D gene: -; CDR3 length: 11; clone size: -; V gene: TRBV6-5; J gene: TRBJ2-1; CDR3 DNA: TGTGCCTCCCGCCTAAACAATGAGCAGTTCTTC; CDR3 protein: CASRLNNEQFF
D gene: -; CDR3 length: 13; clone size: -; V gene: TRBV19; J gene: TRBJ1-5; CDR3 DNA: TGTGCCAGTAGTATCGAGGGCGGGCAGCCCCAGCATTTT; CDR3 protein: CASSIEGGQPQHF
D gene: -; CDR3 length: 15; clone size: -; V gene: TRBV7-2; J gene: TRBJ1-4; CDR3 DNA: TGTGCCAGCAGCTTAGTGACGGGGTATAATGAAAAACTGTTTTTT; CDR3 protein: CASSLVTGYNEKLFF
D gene: -; CDR3 length: 10; clone size: -; V gene: TRBV5-3; J gene: TRBJ1-2; CDR3 DNA: TGTGCCGAAAACCTCCGTGGCTACACCTTC; CDR3 protein: CAENLRGYTF
D gene: TRBD1; CDR3 length: 13; clone size: few; V gene: TRBV6-1; J gene: TRBJ1-2; CDR3 DNA: TGTGCCAGCGGCAGGACAGGGTTCTATGGCTACACCTTC; CDR3 protein: CASGRTGFYGYTF
D gene: TRBD2; CDR3 length: 13; clone size: -; V gene: TRBV29-1; J gene: TRBJ2-1; CDR3 DNA: TGCAGCGTTCCCCTAGCGGGTCTAAATGAGCAGTTCTTC; CDR3 protein: CSVPLAGLNEQFF